This TCR beta chain was found in a study of CD8 T cells in ankylosing spondylitis. Quantitative 5'-RACE with molecular barcodes produced the TCR beta libraries. TCRdb fed the 5' RACE reads into MiXCR, producing one record per CDR3 protein. This table has around 150,000 distinct CDR3 sequences, approximately 7.3% appearing once. The CDR3 has 14 residues. The germline V gene encodes CDR1 LGHNA and CDR2 YNFKEQ. V lost 0 bases and J lost 10, with 13 bases in between. As regards this clonotype: The antigen is not known.

Findings of the study overall: Previous work reported some of these motif variants in the synovial fluid and blood of reactive arthritis. A motif of several highly homologous TCR beta variants was seen as apparently characteristic of ankylosing spondylitis blood. Clones tied to disease were said to be significantly enriched in matched ankylosing spondylitis synovial fluid.

This TCR was sampled from a female donor with ankylosing spondylitis or in good health (not recorded which). Material: blood, either unsorted or a sorted T cell fraction (not recorded which). The rearrangement uses TRBV4-2 and TRBJ2-1; D not resolved. CDR3 DNA sequence: TGTGCCAGCAGCCAAGACGGCGCAGCGCGCGAGCAGTTCTTC. Amino acid sequence: CASSQDGAAREQFF.